These 25 T cell receptor beta chains originate from one sample sequenced in a study of human CD8 memory T cell subsets. By UMI-labeled 5' RACE, the TCR beta libraries were made. For each CDR3 protein, TCRdb gives one entry from its re-call of the 5' RACE reads, without DNA. The table gives 5,000 or so distinct CDR3 sequences; the top ten clones make up 20% to 30% of it. Sequences were obtained from CD8+ effector memory T cells (TEM) sorted from PBMCs. Subset meaning: effector memory CD8 T cells, CCR7- CD45RO+ CD95+. Source of these receptors: a human donor in good health.

V gene TRBV7-6 combines with J gene TRBJ2-2; TCRdb's D call of TRBD2 is untestable without DNA. This CDR3 spans 19 amino acids. CDR1 SGHVS and CDR2 FNYEAQ come from the germline V gene. CDR3: CASSLRPGTSGRDTGELFF. Full variable domain (missing parts from reference TRBV7-6 and TRBJ2-2): GAGVSQSPRYKVTKRGQDVALRCDPISGHVSLYWYRQALGQGPEFLTYFNYEAQQDKSGLPNDRFSAERPEGSISTLTIQRTEQRDSAMYRCASSLRPGTSGRDTGELFFGEGSRLTVL.

The chain recombines TRBV14 with TRBJ2-7; TCRdb outputs TRBD1, but without DNA this stays unchecked. This CDR3 spans 16 amino acids. The germline gives CDR1 SGHDN, CDR2 FVKESK. CDR3 region: CASSQDHGSPLYEQYF.

V is TRBV7-6 and J is TRBJ2-2; TCRdb's D call of TRBD2 is untestable without DNA. Germline V gene data show CDR1 as SGHVS and CDR2 as FNYEAQ. The CDR3 is 18 residues long. The CDR3 here is CASSTTPGTSGNTGELFF.

The genes are TRBV28 and TRBJ2-3; TCRdb gives TRBD1 as the D gene, but with no DNA this cannot be confirmed. The germline V gene encodes CDR1 MDHEN and CDR2 SYDVKM. The CDR3 length is 15 residues. The CDR3 protein is CASSLTRASPDTQYF.

Considering frequency, this clonotype is medium-sized. The rearrangement joins TRBV20-1 to TRBJ2-1; lacking DNA, the TRBD1 call made by TCRdb goes unchecked. Germline CDR1 and CDR2: DFQATT and SNEGSKA (reference sequence). This CDR3 is built from 15 residues. The CDR3 reads CSARDPVTENNEQFF.

This sequence joins TRBV29-1 and TRBJ2-7; TCRdb reports TRBD1, a call that lacks DNA to check it against. Germline V lookup: CDR1 SQVTM, CDR2 ANQGSEA. The CDR3 loop spans 12 amino acids. The CDR3 loop reads CSVVGGIYEQYF.

The chain recombines TRBV28 with TRBJ2-5; TCRdb picks TRBD1, but there is no DNA to check that call. The CDR3 runs to 16 residues. CDR1 is MDHEN, CDR2 SYDVKM, per germline. The CDR3 is CASSLTGQGKQETQYF.

This clonotype shows up as large by frequency. The V and J genes are TRBV20-1 and TRBJ2-2; TCRdb indicates TRBD1, and absent DNA this call remains unverified. This CDR3 is 14 amino acids long. From germline, CDR1 is DFQATT and CDR2 SNEGSKA (reference sequence). The CDR3 is CSARDGDVSGELFF.

By frequency, this clonotype registers medium-sized (0.01 to 0.1%). The chain is built from TRBV20-1 and TRBJ1-1; TCRdb proposes TRBD1, but this gene call is untestable without DNA. Germline assignment: CDR1 DFQATT and CDR2 SNEGSKA (reference sequence). There are 12 residues in the CDR3. The CDR3 loop reads CSARTGDTEAFF.

CDR3 residues: CASSITLGQPQHF. The chain joins TRBV19 to TRBJ1-5. CDR1 is LNHDA and CDR2 is SQIVND in the germline V gene (reference sequence). The CDR3 runs 13 residues.

By frequency, this clonotype is large (0.1 to 1%). The chain's CDR3 is CASSDSDSTDTQYF. The chain combines TRBV6-4 with TRBJ2-3. The germline CDR1 and CDR2 sequences are MRHNA and SNTAGT. CDR3 length equals 14 residues.

According to its frequency, this clonotype is medium-sized. The CDR3 protein is CASSQEPSGSYEQYF. The chain employs TRBV4-3 and TRBJ2-7; the D gene TCRdb calls, TRBD2, cannot be checked with no DNA. Germline-derived CDR1 and CDR2 are LGHNA and YSLEER. This CDR3 has 15 residues.

The chain has TRBV4-2 and TRBJ2-3. Germline assignment: CDR1 LGHNA and CDR2 YNFKEQ. The CDR3 sequence is 16 residues long. The CDR3: CASSQEPVGGTDTQYF.

The chain carries TRBV3-1 and TRBJ2-3; the D gene TCRdb calls, TRBD1, cannot be checked with no DNA. Germline CDR1 is LGHDT and CDR2 is YNNKEL (reference sequence). The CDR3 covers 16 residues. This CDR3 is CASSQGRGGHTDTQYF.

The CDR3 loop is CASSQTGDQASTDTQYF. The chain recombines TRBV4-3 with TRBJ2-3; lacking DNA, the TRBD1 call made by TCRdb goes unchecked. CDR3 length equals 17 residues. In germline, CDR1 is LGHNA, CDR2 YSLEER.

The chain joins TRBV6-4 to TRBJ2-1. CDR3 length: 16 residues. Germline V CDR1 and CDR2: MRHNA, SNTAGT. The CDR3 loop reads CASSDSGLGSGDEQFF.

This chain joins TRBV29-1 and TRBJ2-5; TCRdb lists TRBD2, though no DNA is available to test this call. The CDR3 runs to 13 residues. Germline lookup yields CDR1 SQVTM and CDR2 ANQGSEA. This chain's CDR3 is CSVVGLGMETQYF. Full variable domain (rest looked up from reference TRBV29-1 and TRBJ2-5): SAVISQKPSRDICQRGTSLTIQCQVDSQVTMMFWYRQQPGQSLTLIATANQGSEATYESGFVIDKFPISRPNLTFSTLTVSNMSPEDSSIYLCSVVGLGMETQYFGPGTRLLVL.

The chain has TRBV4-3 and TRBJ2-3; with no DNA, the TCRdb D assignment of TRBD2 cannot be verified. The CDR3 is made up of 16 amino acids. From germline, CDR1 is LGHNA and CDR2 YSLEER. CDR3 protein: CASSHLSGHTTDTQYF.

Considering frequency, this clonotype is medium-sized. The J gene is TRBJ2-1, the V gene TRBV4-2; TCRdb names TRBD2, which stays unverified in the absence of DNA. Germline CDR1 reads LGHNA; CDR2 reads YNFKEQ. The CDR3 loop spans 16 amino acids. This CDR3 is CASSQGDLAGPNEQFF.

The chain couples TRBV7-6 to TRBJ2-7. Germline V CDR1 and CDR2: SGHVS, FNYEAQ. The CDR3 totals 14 residues. CDR3 residues: CASSHGQGPYEQYF.

The chain is built from TRBV6-4 and TRBJ2-1; as DNA is missing, the TRBD2 call by TCRdb cannot be tested. The CDR3 runs 15 residues. Germline CDR1 and CDR2: MRHNA and SNTAGT. This chain's CDR3 is CASSDQAGLMNEQFF.

This clonotype is deemed medium-sized (0.01 to 0.1%) by its frequency. This chain joins TRBV4-2 and TRBJ1-5; lacking DNA, the TRBD1 call made by TCRdb goes unchecked. This CDR3 spans 16 amino acids. Germline CDR1 LGHNA, CDR2 YNFKEQ. CDR3 loop: CASSQEDGTGSQPQHF.

This clonotype shows up as medium-sized by frequency. J is TRBJ2-7 and V is TRBV7-9. The germline CDR1 and CDR2 sequences are SEHNR and FQNEAQ (reference sequence). CDR3 length: 13 residues. CDR3 protein: CASSSPSTYEQYF.

This clonotype is called medium-sized (0.01 to 0.1%) based on its frequency. The rearrangement links TRBV6-4 to TRBJ2-2; the TCRdb D gene call, TRBD2, has no DNA to confirm it. The CDR3 totals 15 residues. In germline, CDR1 is MRHNA, CDR2 SNTAGT. CDR3 residues: CASSDEGANTGELFF.

V usage is TRBV6-4 and J usage is TRBJ2-2; the D gene TCRdb calls, TRBD2, cannot be checked with no DNA. CDR1 is MRHNA, CDR2 SNTAGT, per germline. The CDR3 consists of 14 residues. CDR3: CASSDGTDGGELFF.